Here is one T cell receptor beta chain with its context. Clinical history as reported by participants underpinned cohort assignment. Cohort 3 recovered donors had two negative PCRs, clearance, or symptom resolution. This sample stems from a study of blood T cell repertoires in COVID-19. Study context: Samples taken during acute and convalescent COVID-19 were collected in the United States, Italy and Spain.

How the authors handled the data: Counts of nucleated cells, estimated from reference gene primer amplification, were obtained. Clones were read by immunoSEQ multiplex PCR, and TCRdb kept only the in-frame ones, dropping some. That table furnishes V, J and clone size, whereas the DNA furnished D and trimming. In the table there are under 450,000 clones, roughly 90% of which are singletons. The receptor's source is a woman in her 30s who had recovered from COVID-19. The sequenced sample consisted of PBMCs or T cells enriched from blood (not recorded which).

The CDR3 spells CASAGSGYNEQFF. The CDR3 DNA is TGTGCCAGCGCCGGGAGCGGATACAATGAGCAGTTCTTC. This chain links TRBV2 with TRBJ2-1; maybe TRBD2 (6 bases). Germline V gene lookup returns CDR1 SNHLY and CDR2 FYNNEI. The V gene lost 8 bases and the J gene lost 4 bases, with 12 bases spanning the gap. CDR3 size: 13 residues.